A single sample is the source of the 7 T cell receptor beta chains below, sequenced in a study of blood T cells in healthy people across ages. A second PCR, run for about 6 to 12 cycles, used a sample-barcoded 5' primer plus a J-beta primer mix. TCRdb re-called the 5' RACE reads with MiXCR, one entry per CDR3 protein. The profile shows around 690,000 distinct CDR3 sequences, roughly 50% of them singletons. Sequencing input: blood. Every receptor here comes from a man between 60 and 70 years old in good health.

This clonotype was seen at least ten times. The chain uses TRBV28 and TRBJ2-2, with D unclear. This CDR3 spans 11 amino acids. V lost 3 bases and J lost 8, with 4 bases in between. Germline V gene sequence: CDR1 MDHEN, CDR2 SYDVKM. The CDR3 loop is CASSLWGELFF. As DNA, the CDR3 is TGTGCCAGCAGTTTGTGGGGGGAGCTGTTTTTT.

This clonotype was found a few times. V gene TRBV3-1 combines with J gene TRBJ2-5, with 7 bases identical to TRBD2. The length of the CDR3 is 14 residues. CDR1 LGHDT and CDR2 YNNKEL come from the germline V gene (reference sequence). The trim removed 4 bases at V and 2 bases at J, leaving 4 bases unmatched. The CDR3 nucleotides read TGTGCCAGCAGCCCCTGGACTAGTCAAGAGACCCAGTACTTC. The encoded protein is CASSPWTSQETQYF.

V and J are TRBV10-3 and TRBJ2-3; no firm D call. CDR3 length equals 20 residues. Trimming took 2 bases from V and 0 from J, leaving 24 bases between them. Germline values: CDR1 ENHRY, CDR2 SYGVKD. In DNA form, the CDR3 reads TGTGCCATCAGTGAGCCCCCCGTTAGAGAAGGGCCTTATAGCACAGATACGCAGTATTTT. It specifies CAISEPPVREGPYSTDTQYF.

The V gene is TRBV4-1, the J gene TRBJ2-1, with 12 nucleotides matching TRBD2. CDR3 length equals 17 residues. V was pared by 4 bases and J by 5 bases, with 9 bases of the junction left unmatched. The germline CDR1 and CDR2 sequences are MGHRA and YSYEKL. Here the CDR3 DNA reads TGCGCCAGCAGCCCTCGGAGACTAGCGGGGGAGGACAATGAGCAGTTCTTC. Its translation: CASSPRRLAGEDNEQFF.

The V call is TRBV28, the J call TRBJ2-1; 12 bases agree with TRBD1. V was pared by 5 bases and J by 10 bases, with 6 bases of the junction left unmatched. This CDR3 is built from 14 residues. Germline CDR1 MDHEN, CDR2 SYDVKM. CDR3 in DNA: TGTGCCAGCAGTAAGGGACAGGGGGCAAGGGAGCAGTTCTTC. Its protein is CASSKGQGAREQFF.

V gene TRBV25-1 combines with J gene TRBJ1-2; 8 bases map to TRBD1. CDR3 size: 14 residues. Germline CDR1 is MGHDK and CDR2 is SYGVNS. V shed 1 base, J shed 8 bases, and the junction held 6 bases outside the gene matches. The CDR3 loop reads CASSEWGQVRGYTF. DNA of the CDR3: TGTGCCAGCAGTGAATGGGGACAGGTCCGCGGCTACACCTTC.

This clonotype was seen a single time. The chain links TRBV12-5 to TRBJ2-2; 9 bases map to TRBD2. Germline CDR1 LGHNT, CDR2 FRNRAP. Trimming at V came to 2 bases and at J to 5 bases, leaving 6 bases not matched to a gene. The CDR3 is 16 residues long. This CDR3 reads CASGLLAGATTGELFF. CDR3 coding DNA: TGTGCTAGTGGTTTGTTAGCGGGGGCGACTACCGGGGAGCTGTTTTTT.